These 7 T cell receptor beta chains share one sample of origin, sequenced in a study of T-cell reconstitution after alpha-beta-depleted transplantation in children (dated by TCRdb to 2016 to 2017). Libraries came from PCR. TCRdb shows the sequencer as Illumina HiSeq 2500. Molecular barcoding was employed in the preparation of TCR libraries, with unique molecular identifiers being used to normalize TCRbeta repertoire quantification. TCRdb reanalyzed the raw reads on its own, using fastp at Q25 for trimming and MiXCR for clone calling, and kept in-frame beta chains. All rows with the same CDR3 protein become a single entry with the most common DNA and genes. The sample includes more than 550,000 distinct CDR3 sequences, with 10% observed a single time. The ten largest clonotypes hold roughly 4% of the sample. This specimen was PBMCs from the stem cell graft donor, taken from the stem cell graft. Source of these receptors: a human donor who donated a stem cell graft to a child with acute myeloid leukemia.

V is TRBV7-3 and J is TRBJ2-5; D remains ambiguous. V lost 5 bases, J lost 9 bases, and 25 bases lay in between. This CDR3 contains 16 residues. In germline, CDR1 is SGHTA, CDR2 FQGTGA. The CDR3 sequence is CASSPMPREPKTAQYF. CDR3 DNA sequence: TGTGCCAGCAGCCCTATGCCCAGAGAACCGAAGACGGCCCAGTACTTC.

This clonotype was recorded a few times. This chain joins TRBV7-2 and TRBJ2-5; 8 bases agree with TRBD1. The CDR3 is made up of 15 amino acids. Germline lookup yields CDR1 SGHTA and CDR2 FQGNSA. V was clipped by 4 bases and J by 6 bases; unmatched bases: 10. The CDR3 sequence is CASSSLGQGTKTQYF. In DNA, the CDR3 is TGTGCCAGCAGCTCCCTAGGACAGGGCACGAAGACCCAGTACTTC.

This clonotype was observed a single time. The J gene is TRBJ1-4, the V gene TRBV7-9; 7 nucleotides agree with TRBD1. Trimming removed 2 bases from V and 4 bases from J; junction bases left unmatched: 7. The germline V gene encodes CDR1 SEHNR and CDR2 FQNEAQ (reference sequence). The CDR3 runs to 16 residues. The CDR3 region is CASSLHGTAINEKLFF. The CDR3 nucleotides are TGTGCCAGCAGCTTACACGGGACAGCCATTAATGAAAAACTGTTTTTT.

The chain links TRBV29-1 to TRBJ2-3, with 11 bases aligning to TRBD2. The CDR3 is 15 residues long. Unmatched junction bases numbered 4, after V lost 4 bases and J lost 1 base. Looked up from germline, CDR1 is SQVTM and CDR2 is ANQGSEA. For the CDR3, the DNA is TGCAGCGTTGCCGGGACTAGCGGACGCACAGATACGCAGTATTTT. Encoded protein: CSVAGTSGRTDTQYF.

V usage is TRBV4-3 and J usage is TRBJ2-2; possibly TRBD2 for D (6 bases). Trimming pared 4 bases from V and 1 base from J, leaving 13 bases between. The length of the CDR3 is 16 residues. Germline CDR1 is LGHNA and CDR2 is YSLEER. The DNA of the CDR3 is TGCGCCAGCAGCCCGACCGCCGGGAGGAACACCGGGGAGCTGTTTTTT. Amino acids: CASSPTAGRNTGELFF.

Ten or more counts support this clonotype. V gene TRBV12-3 or TRBV12-4 combines with J gene TRBJ2-3; 9 positions agree with TRBD2. V gave up 9 bases and J gave up 4 bases; unmatched junction bases: 8. This CDR3 has 14 amino acids. The CDR3 DNA reads as TGTGCCAGTGAAATAGCGGGAGTAGCAGATACGCAGTATTTT. This gives the protein CASEIAGVADTQYF.

This clonotype was detected ten times or more. The V and J genes are TRBV5-1 and TRBJ2-7, with TRBD1 identical over 9 bases. V lost 4 bases to trimming and J lost 3 bases; unmatched junction nucleotides: 8. CDR3 size: 15 residues. Germline assignment: CDR1 SGHRS and CDR2 YFSETQ. The CDR3 coding sequence is TGCGCCAGCAGCCGACCGGGACAGGGAGTCTACGAGCAGTACTTC. This codes for CASSRPGQGVYEQYF.